These T cell receptor beta chains were read from a single sample in a study of technical replicates of blood from a few donors. Sequencing was performed with immunoSEQ multiplex PCR; in TCRdb, only in-frame clones are kept and a portion is missing. The repertoire holds some 64,000 clones, more than 75% seen once, with less than 6.5% in the top ten. The sample consisted of PBMCs. These receptors originate from a human donor in good health. Some clones in this sample may be carry-over from other donors' samples. CDR3s include the opening cysteine and the closing phenylalanine or tryptophan. A D gene is named only where the DNA matches it firmly. A clone size is listed for some rows: how often the clone was seen (once, few, many), or a class if it is expanded.

j_gene	v_gene	abundance	d_gene	CDR3aa	CDR3nt
TRBJ1-5	TRBV19	few	.	CASRGPNQPQHF	TGTGCCAGCCGCGGGCCCAATCAGCCCCAGCATTTT
TRBJ1-3	TRBV19	.	TRBD1	CASRDSSGNTIYF	TGTGCCAGTCGGGACAGCTCTGGAAACACCATATATTTT
TRBJ2-2	TRBV19	few	TRBD1	CASSGGQLNTGELFF	TGTGCCAGTAGTGGGGGACAGTTAAACACCGGGGAGCTGTTTTTT
TRBJ2-3	TRBV4-1	.	TRBD1	CASSQGGRGRTDTQYF	TGCGCCAGCAGCCAAGGTGGCAGGGGGCGCACAGATACGCAGTATTTT
TRBJ1-1	TRBV6-1	.	.	CASSEGLLIRATEAFF	TGTGCCAGCAGTGAAGGGTTGCTGATCAGGGCCACTGAAGCTTTCTTT
TRBJ1-5	TRBV19	.	TRBD1	CASSIRTGALSNQPQHF	TGTGCCAGTAGTATCCGGACAGGGGCCTTGAGCAATCAGCCCCAGCATTTT
TRBJ2-3	TRBV6-4	.	.	CASSDSQGAPDTQYF	TGTGCCAGCAGTGACTCACAGGGCGCCCCAGATACGCAGTATTTT
TRBJ1-2	TRBV7-2	few	TRBD1	CASSLDKTGTNYGYTF	TGTGCCAGCAGCTTAGATAAGACAGGGACTAACTATGGCTACACCTTC
TRBJ2-3	TRBV6-1	.	TRBD1	CASRRTGGNTDTQYF	TGTGCCAGCAGGAGGACAGGGGGCAACACAGATACGCAGTATTTT
TRBJ2-7	TRBV7-2	few	TRBD2	CASSPRTSKPYEQYF	TGTGCCAGCAGCCCCCGGACTAGTAAACCCTACGAGCAGTACTTC
TRBJ1-6	TRBV4-3	.	.	CASSQDRGSPLHF	TGCGCCAGCAGCCAAGACCGGGGGTCACCCCTCCACTTT
TRBJ1-2	TRBV6-1	few	TRBD1	CASSGDRVIRNYGYTF	TGTGCCAGCAGTGGGGACAGGGTTATTCGGAACTATGGCTACACCTTC
TRBJ2-2	TRBV13	.	TRBD1	CASSLEQGTFTGELFF	TGTGCCAGCAGCTTAGAACAGGGGACCTTCACCGGGGAGCTGTTTTTT
TRBJ2-1	TRBV12-1	.	.	CASSSREVSDEQFF	TGTGCCAGCAGCTCCCGGGAAGTGTCTGATGAGCAGTTCTTC
TRBJ1-2	TRBV10-3	once	TRBD1	CATTRQGAGYGYTF	TGTGCCACCACCCGACAGGGGGCGGGCTATGGCTACACCTTC
TRBJ2-1	TRBV13	once	TRBD2	CASSSRTSAYNEQFF	TGTGCCAGCAGCTCCCGGACTAGCGCGTACAATGAGCAGTTCTTC
TRBJ2-1	TRBV6-6	.	.	CASSYSTGGGSEQFF	TGTGCCAGCAGTTACTCGACGGGCGGGGGCAGTGAGCAGTTCTTC
TRBJ2-3	TRBV4-3	.	TRBD2	CASSQARTSGAQGTQYF	TGCGCCAGCAGCCAAGCGAGGACTAGCGGAGCACAGGGTACGCAGTATTTT
TRBJ2-2	TRBV4-3	.	.	CASRGLSEGGELFF	TGCGCCAGCAGGGGGCTGTCGGAGGGCGGGGAGCTGTTTTTT
TRBJ2-2	TRBV2	.	TRBD2	CASATSSGISGGELFF	TGTGCCAGCGCGACGTCTAGCGGGATTTCGGGCGGGGAGCTGTTTTTT
TRBJ2-7	TRBV19	.	TRBD1	CASSNLGAGTGKNEQYF	TGTGCCAGTAGTAACTTAGGAGCCGGGACAGGCAAAAACGAGCAGTACTTC
TRBJ2-7	TRBV11-2	.	.	CASARDYEQYF	TGTGCCAGCGCTCGGGACTACGAGCAGTACTTC
TRBJ1-4	TRBV4-2	.	.	CASSLQAQGGAANEKLFF	TGTGCCAGCAGCCTTCAGGCACAGGGTGGTGCGGCTAATGAAAAACTGTTTTTT
TRBJ2-1	TRBV4-2	once	TRBD2	CASSQGSGGDYEQFF	TGTGCCAGCAGCCAGGGGAGCGGGGGGGACTATGAGCAGTTCTTC
TRBJ2-6	TRBV7-8	.	.	CASSASRSGANVLTF	TGTGCCAGCAGCGCTAGTCGCTCTGGGGCCAACGTCCTGACTTTC
TRBJ2-7	TRBV27	.	.	CASSRVQNYEQYF	TGTGCCAGTTCACGAGTACAGAACTACGAGCAGTACTTC
TRBJ2-1	TRBV25-1	.	TRBD2	CASSERGFGGGAYNEQFF	TGTGCCAGCAGTGAAAGAGGGTTTGGCGGGGGGGCCTACAATGAGCAGTTCTTC
TRBJ2-7	TRBV30	.	TRBD2	CAWSEMGGFEQYF	TGTGCCTGGAGTGAAATGGGGGGGTTTGAGCAGTACTTC
TRBJ2-3	TRBV7-6	.	.	CASSLIQGTQYF	TGTGCCAGCAGCCTGATCCAGGGTACGCAGTATTTT
TRBJ1-3	TRBV25-1	.	.	CASSATRGNGNTIYF	TGTGCCAGCAGTGCAACAAGGGGGAATGGAAACACCATATATTTT
TRBJ1-3	TRBV11-2	.	.	CASSRGDSGNTIYF	TGTGCCAGCAGCCGGGGTGACTCTGGAAACACCATATATTTT
TRBJ2-3	TRBV5-6	.	TRBD2	CASNAVIAGFTDTQYF	TGTGCCAGCAACGCAGTGATAGCGGGGTTCACAGATACGCAGTATTTT
TRBJ1-1	TRBV12-5	.	.	CASGINTGGRAFF	TGTGCTAGTGGCATAAATACCGGGGGGAGGGCTTTCTTT
TRBJ2-1	TRBV25-1	.	TRBD1	CASRGDRAKNEQFF	TGTGCCAGCCGCGGGGACAGGGCGAAAAATGAGCAGTTCTTC
TRBJ2-3	TRBV10-1	once	.	CASSEGGSTDTQYF	TGCGCCAGCAGTGAGGGGGGGAGCACAGATACGCAGTATTTT
TRBJ2-7	TRBV5-8	.	.	CASSFVTDFRAYEQYF	TGTGCCAGCAGCTTCGTTACGGACTTTCGGGCCTACGAGCAGTACTTC
TRBJ1-1	TRBV7-2	.	TRBD1	CASSLDRVQGTEAFF	TGTGCCAGCAGCTTGGACAGGGTCCAGGGCACTGAAGCTTTCTTT
TRBJ2-5	TRBV29-1	.	TRBD2	CSVPIAGGETQYF	TGCAGCGTTCCTATAGCGGGAGGAGAGACCCAGTACTTC
TRBJ1-2	TRBV6-1	.	.	CASSERQVDGYTF	TGTGCCAGCAGTGAACGACAGGTTGATGGCTACACCTTC
TRBJ2-3	TRBV9	.	.	CASSVGLVDTQYF	TGTGCCAGCAGCGTAGGGCTAGTTGATACGCAGTATTTT
TRBJ1-1	TRBV7-3	.	.	CASSTNRGTEAFF	TGTGCCAGCAGCACGAACCGAGGCACTGAAGCTTTCTTT
TRBJ2-7	TRBV11-1	.	TRBD2	CASSLSASGGTYEQYF	TGTGCCAGCAGCTTATCAGCTAGCGGGGGAACCTACGAGCAGTACTTC
TRBJ1-2	TRBV5-4	.	TRBD1	CASSLVTGGGSRGYTF	TGTGCCAGCAGCTTGGTTACAGGGGGTGGGTCGCGGGGCTACACCTTC
TRBJ2-1	TRBV4-2	.	.	CASSQDAERLTRGEQFF	TGTGCCAGCAGCCAAGATGCGGAGCGTCTGACCAGAGGTGAGCAGTTCTTC
TRBJ2-7	TRBV13	.	TRBD2	CASSPAGGRGPEQYF	TGTGCCAGCAGTCCCGCGGGCGGGAGGGGGCCCGAGCAGTACTTC
TRBJ2-7	TRBV4-2	.	TRBD2	CASSQELAGGSYEQYF	TGTGCCAGCAGCCAAGAACTAGCGGGAGGCTCCTACGAGCAGTACTTC
TRBJ1-1	TRBV5-6	.	.	CASSLGQAPLLAFF	TGTGCCAGCAGCTTAGGTCAGGCCCCACTCCTAGCTTTCTTT
TRBJ2-7	TRBV7-9	.	.	CASSLVGRTYEQYF	TGTGCCAGCAGCTTAGTGGGCCGCACCTACGAGCAGTACTTC
TRBJ2-2	TRBV19	.	TRBD2	CASSMGTSGGIGELFF	TGTGCCAGTAGTATGGGGACTAGCGGGGGGATCGGGGAGCTGTTTTTT
TRBJ2-3	TRBV4-1	.	.	CASSRAGLPSTDTQYF	TGCGCCAGCAGCCGTGCGGGGCTGCCTAGCACAGATACGCAGTATTTT
TRBJ2-1	TRBV7-9	.	TRBD1	CASSGLRGLSTYEQFF	TGTGCCAGCAGCGGCTTAAGGGGGCTCTCCACCTATGAGCAGTTCTTC
TRBJ2-5	TRBV6-6	.	TRBD2	CASRMGLASQETQYF	TGTGCCAGCAGAATGGGACTAGCCAGCCAAGAGACCCAGTACTTC
TRBJ1-4	TRBV9	.	TRBD1	CASSVRPHGRGYEKLFF	TGTGCCAGCAGCGTCCGACCTCATGGCAGGGGGTACGAAAAACTGTTTTTT
TRBJ2-3	TRBV18	.	.	CASSPPVSDTQYF	TGTGCCAGCTCACCACCAGTTAGTGATACGCAGTATTTT
TRBJ2-7	TRBV7-9	once	TRBD2	CASSPPWSGGEQYF	TGTGCCAGCAGCCCCCCTTGGTCGGGGGGCGAGCAGTACTTC
TRBJ2-2	TRBV15	once	TRBD1	CATSKTGLTAGELFF	TGTGCCACCAGCAAGACAGGGTTAACCGCCGGGGAGCTGTTTTTT
TRBJ2-5	TRBV4-2	.	.	CASSQDSGVSETQYF	TGTGCCAGCAGCCAAGATTCGGGGGTTTCAGAGACCCAGTACTTC
TRBJ2-7	TRBV19	.	.	CASSRRFSYEQYF	TGTGCCAGTAGTAGGAGGTTCTCGTACGAGCAGTACTTC
TRBJ1-2	TRBV5-6	many	.	CASSLVEGARSYGYTF	TGTGCCAGCAGCTTGGTAGAAGGGGCCCGCTCCTATGGCTACACCTTC
TRBJ2-7	TRBV4-3	few	TRBD2	CASSRQWGGSFIYEQYF	TGCGCCAGCAGCCGGCAGTGGGGCGGGAGTTTCATCTACGAGCAGTACTTC